Listed below are T cell receptor beta chains from one sample, sequenced in a study of early stage breast cancer tumors. Sequencing used immunoSEQ multiplex PCR; TCRdb keeps in-frame clones, though not all of them. The sample holds more than 5,500 clones, roughly 73% seen once. Sequenced material: normal breast tissue next to the tumor. Receptors were obtained from a middle-aged person with breast cancer. Each CDR3 is given with its conserved first and last residue. A D gene is named only where the DNA matches it firmly. The size of a clone is reported for some rows only, either as once, few or many, or as a class for expanded clones.

v_gene	j_gene	abundance	d_gene	CDR3nt	CDR3aa
TRBV2	TRBJ2-7	few	TRBD2	TGTGCCAGCAGCGGACTAGCGGGGAGGGTATCGCAGCAGTACTTC	CASSGLAGRVSQQYF
TRBV7-3	TRBJ2-1	.	.	TGTGCCAGCAGCTTAAATGTGGGGTCGGTTAGTGAGCAGTTCTTC	CASSLNVGSVSEQFF
TRBV19	TRBJ2-7	.	TRBD1	TGTGCCAGTAGTATATCCAGGACAGGGGGACTTTACGAGCAGTACTTC	CASSISRTGGLYEQYF
TRBV27	TRBJ2-7	.	.	TGTGCCAGCAGTCTACAGAGATCCTACGAGCAGTACTTC	CASSLQRSYEQYF
TRBV5-1	TRBJ2-3	.	TRBD2	TGCGCCAGCAGCTCGGGACTACTAAGCACAGATACGCAGTATTTT	CASSSGLLSTDTQYF
TRBV11-3	TRBJ2-2	.	.	TGTGCCAGCAGCTTAGAGGAGACAATCGCCGGGGAGCTGTTTTTT	CASSLEETIAGELFF
TRBV27	TRBJ2-1	.	.	TGTGCCAGCAGAACACAGTTCTGGGCCGGAAGTGCGGCCTCCTACAATGAGCAGTTCTTC	CASRTQFWAGSAASYNEQFF
TRBV11-3	TRBJ2-7	.	.	TGTGCCAGCAGCCCAACGAGCTCCTACGAGCAGTACTTC	CASSPTSSYEQYF
TRBV20-1	TRBJ1-1	.	.	TGCAGTGCCCCAGTGACCGCTGAAGCTTTCTTT	CSAPVTAEAFF
TRBV7-8	TRBJ2-2	.	.	TGTGCCAGCAGCTTAGCGCTGGAGGGCGGGGAGCTGTTTTTT	CASSLALEGGELFF
TRBV18	TRBJ1-1	.	.	TGTGCCAGCTCCCAGGACAGTCTCACTGAAGCTTTCTTT	CASSQDSLTEAFF
TRBV4-1	TRBJ2-4	.	TRBD1	TGCGCCAGCAGCCATAGGACAGGGCTTCAGGTAGCCAAAAACATTCAGTACTTC	CASSHRTGLQVAKNIQYF
TRBV6-1	TRBJ1-5	.	.	TGTGCCAGCCAAGGCGCCAGATTTAGCAATCAGCCCCAGCATTTT	CASQGARFSNQPQHF
TRBV7-8	TRBJ1-4	.	.	TGTGCCAGCAGCCCGGCAGCCAGGGATGAAAAACTGTTTTTT	CASSPAARDEKLFF
TRBV10-3	TRBJ2-1	.	TRBD2	TGTGCCATAGCGGGAGGGCCGGGTGAGCAGTTCTTC	CAIAGGPGEQFF
TRBV6-6	TRBJ1-1	large	.	TGTGCCAGCACCCCCGGCCACGGGGGAGCCGCTTTCTTT	CASTPGHGGAAFF
TRBV20-1	TRBJ2-7	.	TRBD1	TGCAGTGGACAGGGAGAATACGAGCAGTACTTC	CSGQGEYEQYF
TRBV6-1	TRBJ1-1	.	.	TGTGCCGCCAAGGACGGGAACACTGAAGCTTTCTTT	CAAKDGNTEAFF
TRBV19	TRBJ1-5	few	.	TGTGCCAGTAGAAAACGGGACATCGGGAATCAGCCCCAGCATTTT	CASRKRDIGNQPQHF
TRBV5-1	TRBJ1-2	once	.	TGCGCCAGCAGCTTGGTCGGCCAGGGAGCCTATAACTATGGCTACACCTTC	CASSLVGQGAYNYGYTF
TRBV23-1	TRBJ1-2	.	.	TGCGCCAGCCCCCGGGGGGCATTTGGCTACACCTTC	CASPRGAFGYTF
TRBV11-2	TRBJ1-2	.	.	TGTGCCAGCAGCTTAAGCTCCGGGGGCGCCTATGGCTACACCTTC	CASSLSSGGAYGYTF
TRBV7-2	TRBJ2-1	.	TRBD2	TGTGCCAGCAGCTTAAGGCGACACCATCTAGCGGGAGCCTACAATGAGCAGTTCTTC	CASSLRRHHLAGAYNEQFF
TRBV4-1	TRBJ2-3	.	TRBD2	TGCGCCAGCAGCCAAGATTGGCCTAGCGGGGGGCAGTATTTT	CASSQDWPSGGQYF
TRBV19	TRBJ2-6	once	.	TGTGCCAGTAGTACACCGACGCGGGGTGGGGGTTCTGGGGCCAACGTCCTGACTTTC	CASSTPTRGGGSGANVLTF
TRBV7-8	TRBJ2-1	.	TRBD2	TGTGCCAGCAGCTTAGCGCTAGCGGGAACGAATGAGCAGTTCTTC	CASSLALAGTNEQFF
TRBV30	TRBJ2-2	few	.	TGTGCCTGGAGTCCGCCTGATGTCACCGGGGAGCTGTTTTTT	CAWSPPDVTGELFF
TRBV5-4	TRBJ1-4	few	TRBD1	TGTGCCAGCAGCCCCGGACAGGGGGCGTTTGAAAAACTGTTTTTT	CASSPGQGAFEKLFF
TRBV18	TRBJ2-3	.	.	TGTGCCAGCTCACCACAACGATCTGTAAGCACAGATACGCAGTATTTT	CASSPQRSVSTDTQYF
TRBV7-8	TRBJ2-5	.	.	TGTGCCAGCAGCTTACACATACAAGAGACCCAGTACTTC	CASSLHIQETQYF
TRBV19	TRBJ1-5	.	TRBD1	TGTGCCAGTAGCTTCGAGGCAGGGGGCGATCAGCCCCAGCATTTT	CASSFEAGGDQPQHF
TRBV11-2	TRBJ2-4	.	.	TGTGCCAGCAGCTTAGGCCTAGGGACCCCGGAAAACATTCAGTACTTC	CASSLGLGTPENIQYF
TRBV10-1	TRBJ2-3	.	TRBD2	TGCGCCAGCAGTGAGTCATTAGCGGGAGCATCAGATACGCAGTATTTT	CASSESLAGASDTQYF
TRBV7-8	TRBJ2-7	.	.	TGTGCCAGCAGCTTAGGGGGCAGGACCTACGAGCAGTACTTC	CASSLGGRTYEQYF
TRBV21-1	TRBJ2-5	.	.	TGTGCCAGCAGCTCGGAAGGGGAATACCAAGAGACCCAGTACTTC	CASSSEGEYQETQYF
TRBV2	TRBJ2-1	.	.	TGTGCCAGCAGTGAACTGGGTCTAGGGGGGGATGAGCAGTTCTTC	CASSELGLGGDEQFF
TRBV10-1	TRBJ2-1	.	.	TGCGCCAGCAGTAGACAGGACAATGAGCAGTTCTTC	CASSRQDNEQFF
TRBV9	TRBJ1-1	.	.	TGTGCCAGCAGCGTCGGGGGGCGGATCACTGAAGCTTTCTTT	CASSVGGRITEAFF
TRBV4-2	TRBJ2-3	.	TRBD1	TGTGCCAGCAGCCACGACAGGGTTTCGCAGTATTTT	CASSHDRVSQYF
TRBV28	TRBJ1-4	.	.	TGTGCCAGCAGTTTCGGGGGTAATGAAAAACTGTTTTTT	CASSFGGNEKLFF
TRBV4-2	TRBJ2-3	.	TRBD2	TGTGCCAGCAGCCAAGCTTTAGCGGGAGGGCCAGACACAGATACGCAGTATTTT	CASSQALAGGPDTDTQYF
TRBV5-1	TRBJ1-1	.	TRBD1	TGCGCCAGCAGCTCCCCAGGGGGAAACACTGAAGCTTTCTTT	CASSSPGGNTEAFF
TRBV15	TRBJ1-5	few	.	TGTGCCACCAGCAGGGGAAATCAGCCCCAGCATTTT	CATSRGNQPQHF
TRBV2	TRBJ1-5	.	TRBD1	TGTGCCAGCAGTGATCGGACAGGGCAAGGTCAGCCCCAGCATTTT	CASSDRTGQGQPQHF
TRBV27	TRBJ1-2	.	.	TGTGCCAGCAGTTTAAACGCGGGAGGGGTACATGGCTACACCTTC	CASSLNAGGVHGYTF
TRBV7-2	TRBJ2-2	.	.	TGTGCCAGCAGCTCCTCCACCCGAGCCACCGGGGAGCTGTTTTTT	CASSSSTRATGELFF
TRBV5-1	TRBJ1-1	.	.	TGCGCCAGCAGCCCACGGGTTTCAAGGAACACTGAAGCTTTCTTT	CASSPRVSRNTEAFF
TRBV18	TRBJ2-1	.	TRBD1	TGTGCCAGCGCTGGACAGGGAGGCAATGAGCAGTTCTTC	CASAGQGGNEQFF
TRBV28	TRBJ2-7	medium-sized	.	TGTGCCAGCAGTGCCACTTCAGGTTGGCAGTACTTC	CASSATSGWQYF
TRBV7-9	TRBJ1-5	few	.	TGTGCCAGCAGCCCCGGGGACCGGGGGAGCAATCAGCCCCAGCATTTT	CASSPGDRGSNQPQHF
TRBV6-1	TRBJ1-2	.	.	TGTGCCAGCAGTGAATGGGAAGGAACCAACTATGGCTACACCTTC	CASSEWEGTNYGYTF
TRBV30	TRBJ2-1	.	TRBD2	TGTGCCTGGAGTTCCCCTAGCGGGGCGGTCTACAATGAGCAGTTCTTC	CAWSSPSGAVYNEQFF
TRBV20-1	TRBJ2-3	.	.	TGCAGTGCCCGGTTCGGAGATACGCAGTATTTT	CSARFGDTQYF
TRBV19	TRBJ2-7	.	.	TGTGCCAGTAGTATTAGTGACAGAGCCTACGAGCAGTACTTC	CASSISDRAYEQYF
TRBV7-9	TRBJ2-1	.	TRBD2	TGTGCCAGCAGCTTAGGACTAGCGGGATACAATGAGCAGTTCTTC	CASSLGLAGYNEQFF
TRBV6-6	TRBJ1-4	.	.	TGTGCCAGCAGTTCCCCTGACGTTCCGAATAATGAAAAACTGTTTTTT	CASSSPDVPNNEKLFF
TRBV19	TRBJ2-1	.	TRBD2	TGTGCCAGTAGTGGATTAGGACTAGCGGGAGGGATAGGTGAGCAGTTCTTC	CASSGLGLAGGIGEQFF
TRBV11-2	TRBJ2-3	.	.	TGTGCCAGCAGCTTAGAACTTGACACAGATACGCAGTATTTT	CASSLELDTDTQYF
TRBV4-1	TRBJ1-5	.	.	TGCGCCAGCAGCCAGGAGGGTACGTTTTATAGCAATCAGCCCCAGCATTTT	CASSQEGTFYSNQPQHF
TRBV29-1	TRBJ2-3	.	.	TGCAGCGGTGGGGGAGATACGCAGTATTTT	CSGGGDTQYF